What follows are 4 T cell receptor beta chains derived from one specimen sequenced in a study of T cell repertoires in cytomegalovirus infection. TCRdb re-called the reads with MiXCR, one entry per CDR3 protein. The sample lists over 250,000 distinct CDR3 sequences, under 25% occurring once. Which antigens these TCRs recognize remains unknown. Sequencing used cultured PBMCs, obtained from culture after CMV antigen stimulation. The receptors stem from a human donor in good health (CMV status not recorded). Some clones in this sample may be carry-over from other donors' samples.

This clonotype was recorded once. This chain connects TRBV19 to TRBJ1-3; D is perhaps TRBD1 (6 bases). Trimming pared 5 bases from V and 2 bases from J, leaving 16 bases between. Per germline, CDR1 LNHDA and CDR2 SQIVND (reference sequence). The CDR3 consists of 16 residues. CDR3 protein: CASSFLGGRTGNTIYF. The CDR3 nucleotides are TGTGCCAGTAGTTTCCTCGGGGGCAGAACTGGAAACACCATATATTTT.

Of note for this clonotype: One end of the junction is discordant with germline, which a read error may explain. The chain employs TRBV7-2 and TRBJ2-3; D is perhaps TRBD2 (6 bases). The CDR3 length is 16 residues. CDR1 and CDR2 (germline): SGHTA, FQGNSA. The CDR3 loop is CASSLWVSEGPDTQNF. CDR3 coding DNA: TGTGCCAGCAGCTTATGGGTTTCGGAGGGCCCCGATACGCAGAATTTT.

This clonotype appeared many times. This chain joins TRBV6-2 or TRBV6-3 and TRBJ2-2; 7 bases match TRBD1. The CDR3 runs to 15 residues. CDR1 is MNHEY, CDR2 SVGEGT, per germline. Losses at the gene ends were 8 bases for V and 4 bases for J; bases not matched to a gene: 10. The CDR3 DNA is TGTGCCAGCGAAGAGGGACAGTTCAGCACCGGGGAGCTGTTTTTT. Its translation is CASEEGQFSTGELFF.

The CDR3 spells CATSDPLSNPYNEQFF. The CDR3 nucleotides read TGTGCCACCAGTGATCCCTTATCGAACCCCTACAATGAGCAGTTCTTC. The V call is TRBV24-1, the J call TRBJ2-1; D ambiguous. V lost 3 bases and J 2 bases, leaving 13 bases between the germline ends. Germline loops: CDR1 KGHDR, CDR2 SFDVKD. The CDR3 is 16 amino acids.